The source of this T cell receptor beta chain is a study of cytomegalovirus exposure and HLA in healthy donors. Study observations and caveats: In vitro confirmation showed three CMV-associated chains to be CMV antigen specific.

Measured with immunoSEQ multiplex PCR; TCRdb has only the in-frame clones, and not every one. The table includes under 100,000 clones, around 82% detected once. Germline CDR1 and CDR2: MNHEY and SMNVEV (reference sequence). There are 14 residues in the CDR3. The V end was cut by 3 bases, the J end by 3 bases, with 10 bases between. On this clone: What it binds is unknown.

What was sequenced was PBMCs. This TCR was recovered from a woman aged 18-30 years in good health and CMV-seropositive. The V gene is TRBV27, the J gene TRBJ2-3; perhaps TRBD2 as D (6 bases). In nucleotides, the CDR3 is TGTGCCAGCAGTTTCCGTGGGGGGACAGATACGCAGTATTTT. This sequence encodes CASSFRGGTDTQYF.